This T cell receptor beta chain was sequenced for a study of blood T cell repertoires in COVID-19. Study information: The United States, Italy and Spain were the sources of the acute and convalescent COVID-19 samples.

This CDR3 region has 14 residues. Germline CDR1 and CDR2: SGHRS and YFSETQ. V gave up 0 bases and J gave up 7 bases, with 8 bases separating them. Clones were sequenced by immunoSEQ multiplex PCR, and TCRdb holds only the in-frame ones, with some missing. The sample lists a few hundred thousand clones, approximately 81% occurring once. The chain couples TRBV5-1 to TRBJ1-6; D is uncertain. This clonotype was sampled from a woman between 18 and 29 years old with acute or convalescent COVID-19. Source material: peripheral blood. The CDR3 DNA reads as TGCGCCAGCAGCTTGGAAGCCGAGAATTCACCCCTCCACTTT. This translates into CASSLEAENSPLHF.